The clone carrying this T cell receptor beta chain was observed a handful of times. This record belongs to a study of blood T cell repertoires in COVID-19. Overall study: Acute and convalescent COVID-19 specimens originated in the United States, Italy and Spain. PBMCs, B-cell-depleted T cells, or T cells provided the cDNA or gDNA that made up the material.

In the authors' methods: Reference gene primer amplification in the assay estimated nucleated cell counts. Measured with immunoSEQ multiplex PCR; TCRdb has only the in-frame clones, and not every one. V, J and clone size are those of that table, while D and trimming were read from the DNA. The sample contains more than 80,000 clones, roughly 78% of which appear only once. There are 14 residues in the CDR3. Germline values: CDR1 MNHNY, CDR2 SVGAGI (reference sequence). Trimming pared 5 bases from V and 7 bases from J, leaving 18 bases between. Sequencing was carried out using peripheral blood. The chain links TRBV6-6 to TRBJ2-7; D ambiguous. The clonotype comes from a man aged 45 to 65 with active or convalescent COVID-19. The CDR3 region is CASSRDEDNREQYV. CDR3 coding DNA: TGTGCCAGCAGTCGCGACGAGGATAATCGGGAGCAGTACGTC.